Listed here is a single T cell receptor (beta chain). This clone was detected once. There is no known antigen for this receptor. Per-nucleotide qualities are absent, and no much larger clonotype sits a single base away. This sample is drawn from a study of immunodeficiency (dated by TCRdb to the late 2010s). About the investigation overall: The repertoires were analyzed to search for VDJ recombination defects and oligoclonality.

The investigation overall reported the following: Based on top-100 and total clonotype frequencies, severe oligoclonality was found in patient CD8+ T cells but not in patient CD4+ T cells. In entropy comparisons, n=3 (open circles) was shown for patients versus healthy controls, and a thymic development effect was only suggested as possible. Between patients and controls, productive entropy and V-J pairing of CD4+ T cells looked similar.

The junction shows trimming of 1 base on V and 4 bases on J, plus 5 bases between the germline ends. Taken from the germline V gene, the CDR1 and CDR2 loops are MNHNS and SASEGT. The CDR3 measures 13 amino acids from cysteine to phenylalanine. Of all the DNA, just the CDR3 is kept, 39 bases in frame from base 1. Genomic DNA was extracted with the QIAamp DNA Blood Mini Kit and sent for immunoSEQ repertoire analysis. A standard quantity of genomic DNA template was used for amplification of CDR3 regions by multiplex PCR. PCR products were sequenced on an Illumina platform. In the paper's pipeline: Sequences were mapped to a reference, using V, D and J gene definitions from IMGT. Closely related sequences were merged by a nearest-neighbor clustering algorithm so that PCR and sequencing errors were removed. V, D and J usage in productive unique and total sequences was analyzed using ImmunoSEQ Analyzer tools and R version 3.6.1. TCRdb mirrors the immuneACCESS table, restricted to in-frame sequences. Some clones are absent from its copies; in checked studies, under half trace to an unresolved V gene, and the reason for the others is unknown. Clone size and the V and J calls come from that table; the DNA yielded D and trimming. The sample table shows about 3,600 clones, and 90% to 95% are seen once. The top ten constitute 3.5% to 4.5% of the sample.

Before TCR sequencing, CD3+CD4+ T cells were sorted out of fresh PBMCs. Sequencing was performed on CD4+ T cells from blood. The clonotype originates from a human donor in good health. This chain joins TRBV6-1 to TRBJ2-1, with the D gene too uncertain to name. The CDR3 region reads CASSEGQYNEQFF. In nucleotides, the sequence is TGTGCCAGCAGTGAAGGTCAATACAATGAGCAGTTCTTC.